This T cell receptor beta chain was sequenced in a study of blood T cell repertoires in COVID-19. Across the whole study: Some COVID-19 samples were acute and others convalescent; all came from the United States, Italy and Spain. T cells, B-cell-depleted T cells, or PBMCs supplied cDNA or gDNA.

As originally analysed: It was from reference gene primer amplification that nucleated cell counts were estimated. Profiled with immunoSEQ multiplex PCR; TCRdb holds only in-frame clones, not every one. V and J calls and clone size come straight from that table; D and trimming were deduced from the DNA. The repertoire holds around 170,000 clones, with around 89% as singletons. Regarding this clone: Other DNA sequences in the same sample also yield this CDR3.

This CDR3 contains 15 residues. CDR1 MDHEN and CDR2 SYDVKM come from the germline V gene. V lost 3 bases and J lost 1, with 9 bases in between. The receptor comes from a man between 18 and 29 years old who had recovered from COVID-19. The chain combines TRBV28 with TRBJ2-2; no reliable D call. The sequencing sample was made of peripheral blood. Here the CDR3 reads CASSFIRGNTGELFF. The CDR3 region has the DNA TGTGCCAGCAGTTTTATCCGAGGGAACACCGGGGAGCTGTTTTTT.